This TCR beta chain emerged from a study of vaccination effects on CD4 cells after COVID-19. Here immunoSEQ multiplex PCR was the method, and the copy in TCRdb shows in-frame clones only, minus some. The repertoire holds 25,000 to 30,000 clones, with 65% to 90% as singletons. Of note for this clone: Its antigen is not identified.

Expansion with viral peptide pools was applied to antigen-specific CD4+ T cells by the ViraFEST assay prior to sequencing. A 10-day culture period preceded the isolation of CD4+ T cells. Subjects were given two BNT162b2 or mRNA-1273 vaccine doses. The study found no prior SARS-CoV-2 infection in the vaccine recipients, who tested negative for nucleocapsid antibodies. In the cultures, half the medium was exchanged for IL-2 medium on days 3 and 7. Germline V gene lookup returns CDR1 MDHEN and CDR2 SYDVKM. Trimming removed 5 bases from V and 3 bases from J, with 20 bases in between. The CDR3 totals 17 residues.

The specimen was CD4+ T cells from PBMCs cultured with SARS-CoV-2 spike peptides, collected after COVID-19 vaccination. The sequence derives from a human donor who received a COVID-19 vaccine. Some clones in this sample may be carry-over from other donors' samples. The V gene is TRBV28, the J gene TRBJ1-3; TRBD1 is a possible D gene (6 bases). Here the CDR3 reads CASSPLSYREIGNTIYF. The CDR3 DNA is TGTGCCAGCAGTCCCCTCTCATACAGGGAAATTGGAAACACCATATATTTT.